Listed below are T cell receptor beta chains from one sample, sequenced in a study of tumor-infiltrating lymphocytes in primary liver carcinoma. TCRdb passed the multiplex PCR reads through MiXCR, listing each CDR3 protein once. The data show roughly 24,000 distinct CDR3 sequences, with 60% to 80% seen just once and under 35% held by the top ten. Input material: liver tumor tissue from sampling region 5. These receptors were collected from a woman aged 25 to 39 with primary liver carcinoma and hepatitis B virus infection. The CDR3 runs from the conserved cysteine through the conserved F or W. The D gene is left open where the match is weak. Expanded clones get a size class; other rows say once, few or many, or leave the size out.

j_call,d_call,clone_size,v_call,cdr3_length,cdr3_nt,cdr3_aa
TRBJ2-7,TRBD2,few,TRBV10-2,13,TGCGTCAGTAATCGAGCGGGGTACTACGAGCAGTACTTC,CVSNRAGYYEQYF
TRBJ2-7,-,-,TRBV5-6,12,TGTGCCAGCAGCTTCTCCTCCTACGAGAAGTACTTC,CASSFSSYEKYF
TRBJ1-5,-,-,TRBV12-3/TRBV12-4,15,TGTGCCAGCCGTTTCGGGAGTTATAGTAATCAGCCCCAGCATTTT,CASRFGSYSNQPQHF
TRBJ2-2,TRBD2,-,TRBV4-3,19,TGCGGCAGCAGCGTACTAGCGAGAAGGCCCCGTTCGAACACCGGGGAGCTGTTTTTT,CGSSVLARRPRSNTGELFF
TRBJ2-3,TRBD2,-,TRBV11-2,16,TGTGCCAGCAGCCGGGCGCGACATGGGAGGGGAGATATGCAGTATTTT,CASSRARHGRGDMQYF
TRBJ2-7,-,once,TRBV11-2,15,TGTGCTAGCAGCTTAGAAACGAGGGATCTATTCGGGCAGTACTTC,CASSLETRDLFGQYF
TRBJ2-1,TRBD1,-,TRBV28,17,TGTGCCTGCAGTTCGCGCCCCGGACAGGGACCCTACAATGAGCAGTTCTTC,CACSSRPGQGPYNEQFF
TRBJ2-7,-,-,TRBV5-5,16,TGTGCCAGCAGCACTAGCTACCGACAGGTTTCCTATGAGCAGTACTTC,CASSTSYRQVSYEQYF
TRBJ2-1,-,medium-sized,TRBV6-2/TRBV6-3,13,TGTGCCAGCAGTTACGAAGTCAAGGATGAGCAGTTCTTC,CASSYEVKDEQFF
TRBJ2-1,TRBD2,few,TRBV6-2/TRBV6-3,17,TGTGCCAGGAACTACCGGGAAGTGAGCGGGAGGGCCAGTGAGCAGTTCTTC,CARNYREVSGRASEQFF
TRBJ2-7,-,many,TRBV7-9,16,TGTGCCAGCAGCTTGGTGGTGGCCTCACCCTCCTACGAGCAGTACTTC,CASSLVVASPSYEQYF
TRBJ2-2,TRBD2,-,TRBV4-2,19,TGTGCCAGCAGTAGGGACGTCACCGGAACTAGCGGGGACACCGGGGAGTTGTTATTT,CASSRDVTGTSGDTGELLF
TRBJ2-7,-,once,TRBV7-9,14,TGTACCAGCAGCCTCCCGACTCACCGCTACGAGCAGTACTTT,CTSSLPTHRYEQYF
TRBJ1-2,-,-,TRBV12-3/TRBV12-4,18,TGTGGCAGCAGCGGAAGGGGGGGGCGCCCCACAACTAACGTAGGCTACACCTTC,CGSSGRGGRPTTNVGYTF
TRBJ1-4,-,once,TRBV11-2,12,TGTGCTAACAGCCCCTGGGGGGGGAAACTGTTTTTT,CANSPWGGKLFF
TRBJ1-5,-,-,TRBV6-5,16,TGTGCGAGCACCCCGGTGCGGGGAAACCAATTACAGCCCCAGCATTTT,CASTPVRGNQLQPQHF
TRBJ2-1,-,many,TRBV11-2,16,TGTGCCAGCAGCTCAAGCCTGGACGGGAGCTACAATGAGCAGCTCTTC,CASSSSLDGSYNEQLF
TRBJ1-2,-,-,TRBV4-2,14,TGTGCCAGCCAAGATGCGGGGCGCGGGCGTGGCTACACCTTC,CASQDAGRGRGYTF
TRBJ2-5,-,-,TRBV11-3,18,TGTGCCAGCAGCCCGTGGGATTATAGCCAGGGTGTGCGAGAGACCCAGTACTTC,CASSPWDYSQGVRETQYF
TRBJ2-7,TRBD1,few,TRBV19,16,TGTGCCAGTAGTAAACCCTCCGGGACAGCGATTTACGAGCAGTACTTC,CASSKPSGTAIYEQYF
TRBJ2-1,-,-,TRBV12-3/TRBV12-4,10,TGTGCCACCAGCTATGGTGAGCAGTTCTTC,CATSYGEQFF
TRBJ2-5,TRBD1,-,TRBV6-5,13,TGTGCCCGCAGTACCGACAGGGGGCAGACCCACTACTTC,CARSTDRGQTHYF
TRBJ1-2,-,-,TRBV28,15,-,CASIRGQGANYGCTF
TRBJ2-5,-,once,TRBV6-2/TRBV6-3,14,TGTGCCAGCAGCTCCGTGACAGTCTCCGAGACCCAGTACTTC,CASSSVTVSETQYF
TRBJ1-1,-,-,TRBV6-1,15,TGTGCCAGCGATTTTTGGAGTGGGATGAACACTGAAGCTTCCTTT,CASDFWSGMNTEASF
TRBJ2-1,-,many,TRBV19,15,TGTGCCAGTAGTATTATTTATAGCTCCTACAATGAGCAGTTCTTC,CASSIIYSSYNEQFF
TRBJ2-1,-,-,TRBV11-3,15,TGTGCCAGCAGCTTCGGGGCCCGCTCCTACAATGGGCAATTCTTT,CASSFGARSYNGQFF
TRBJ2-3,-,-,TRBV11-3,14,TGTGCCAGCAGCTTTGGGACGACGATGGCGCCGCAGTATTTT,CASSFGTTMAPQYF
TRBJ1-1,-,-,TRBV12-3/TRBV12-4,17,TGTGCCAGCAGCCAACTTCCCCAGGGGAAGGGGGGGACTGAAGCTTTCTTT,CASSQLPQGKGGTEAFF
TRBJ2-1,-,-,TRBV4-1,16,TGCCCCAGCGACCAAGAGTCATCGACAGGATACAATGAGCAGTTCTTC,CPSDQESSTGYNEQFF
TRBJ1-2,TRBD1,-,TRBV11-2,13,TGTGCCAGCAGCCCCCGACAGGGTAGTGGCTACAACTTC,CASSPRQGSGYNF
TRBJ2-5,-,-,TRBV29-1,15,TGCAGCGTTGAAACCGGAAGGGGAGTGAGGCGGACCCGGTACTTC,CSVETGRGVRRTRYF
TRBJ2-2,TRBD2,-,TRBV4-3,19,TGTGTCAGCAGCGTACTAGCGGGAGAGCCCCGTTCGAACACCGGGGAGCTGTTTTTT,CVSSVLAGEPRSNTGELFF
TRBJ2-2,-,-,TRBV6-1,19,TGTGCCAGCAATGAAACCCTTCCCGGGGGCGCAGCGAACACCGGGGTGCTGTTTTTT,CASNETLPGGAANTGVLFF
TRBJ2-7,-,-,TRBV12-5,15,TGTGCTAGTGATTTAGCACAAGGCAGCTCCTACGAGCAGTACTTC,CASDLAQGSSYEQYF